The subject of this entry is one TCR beta chain. Its specificity is unknown. The naive CD8 fraction comprised CD45RO-negative cells positively selected for CCR7 and excluded terminally differentiated effector memory CD45RA+ cells. In the authors' workflow: For the immunoSEQ data, sequences were junction-only without quality scores, so filtering differed. The table came from immunoSEQ multiplex PCR; TCRdb's copy has only in-frame clones and leaves some out. D and trimming were read from the DNA, whereas the V and J calls and clone size are those reported in that table. Found here are roughly 850,000 clones, 90% to 97% of them singletons; the top ten hold under 0.3%. There are 16 residues in the CDR3. V lost 3 bases and J lost 3, with 18 bases in between. Germline V lookup: CDR1 LNHNV, CDR2 YYDKDF (reference sequence). The source of the sample is a study of shared clonotypes between healthy human individuals.

Study outcomes and limitations: Non-shared clonotypes showed lower generation probabilities than clonotypes common to all four donors. Compared with memory subsets, naive subsets generally had larger estimated richness.

The V and J genes are TRBV15 and TRBJ2-7, with D perhaps matching TRBD1 (5 bases). The sequencing sample was made of naive CD8+ T cells sorted from blood. The origin of this receptor is a man aged 25-40 years in good health. The CDR3 region has the DNA TGTGCCACCAGCAGCGCATTCCCGGACACACACTACGAGCAGTACTTC. This translates into CATSSAFPDTHYEQYF.